The clone carrying this TCR beta chain was seen a handful of times. Its antigen is unidentified. Healthy Caucasians made up all donors. This specimen belongs to a study of identical twins. Study-wide results and limits: The models systematically underestimated how much out-of-frame TCR alpha was shared in monozygotic twins. Out-of-frame alpha sequences common to twins were enriched for low generation probability.

TCRdb re-derived calls from the 5' RACE reads in MiXCR, one entry per CDR3 protein. The data contain hundreds of thousands of distinct CDR3 sequences, over 8.5% of them singletons. The germline gives CDR1 LNHNV, CDR2 YYDKDF (reference sequence). Trimming took 0 bases from V and 0 from J, leaving 12 bases between them. The CDR3 has 18 residues. These data also featured in a second study, about yellow fever vaccine responses in identical twins.

This chain links TRBV15 with TRBJ2-6; the D call may be TRBD1 or TRBD2 (5 bases each). Sequencing was carried out using PBMCs. The sequence was collected from a woman aged 18 to 35 in good health. The CDR3 spells CATSREGDARSGANVLTF. Here the CDR3 DNA reads TGTGCCACCAGCAGAGAGGGGGACGCCCGCTCTGGGGCCAACGTCCTGACTTTC.